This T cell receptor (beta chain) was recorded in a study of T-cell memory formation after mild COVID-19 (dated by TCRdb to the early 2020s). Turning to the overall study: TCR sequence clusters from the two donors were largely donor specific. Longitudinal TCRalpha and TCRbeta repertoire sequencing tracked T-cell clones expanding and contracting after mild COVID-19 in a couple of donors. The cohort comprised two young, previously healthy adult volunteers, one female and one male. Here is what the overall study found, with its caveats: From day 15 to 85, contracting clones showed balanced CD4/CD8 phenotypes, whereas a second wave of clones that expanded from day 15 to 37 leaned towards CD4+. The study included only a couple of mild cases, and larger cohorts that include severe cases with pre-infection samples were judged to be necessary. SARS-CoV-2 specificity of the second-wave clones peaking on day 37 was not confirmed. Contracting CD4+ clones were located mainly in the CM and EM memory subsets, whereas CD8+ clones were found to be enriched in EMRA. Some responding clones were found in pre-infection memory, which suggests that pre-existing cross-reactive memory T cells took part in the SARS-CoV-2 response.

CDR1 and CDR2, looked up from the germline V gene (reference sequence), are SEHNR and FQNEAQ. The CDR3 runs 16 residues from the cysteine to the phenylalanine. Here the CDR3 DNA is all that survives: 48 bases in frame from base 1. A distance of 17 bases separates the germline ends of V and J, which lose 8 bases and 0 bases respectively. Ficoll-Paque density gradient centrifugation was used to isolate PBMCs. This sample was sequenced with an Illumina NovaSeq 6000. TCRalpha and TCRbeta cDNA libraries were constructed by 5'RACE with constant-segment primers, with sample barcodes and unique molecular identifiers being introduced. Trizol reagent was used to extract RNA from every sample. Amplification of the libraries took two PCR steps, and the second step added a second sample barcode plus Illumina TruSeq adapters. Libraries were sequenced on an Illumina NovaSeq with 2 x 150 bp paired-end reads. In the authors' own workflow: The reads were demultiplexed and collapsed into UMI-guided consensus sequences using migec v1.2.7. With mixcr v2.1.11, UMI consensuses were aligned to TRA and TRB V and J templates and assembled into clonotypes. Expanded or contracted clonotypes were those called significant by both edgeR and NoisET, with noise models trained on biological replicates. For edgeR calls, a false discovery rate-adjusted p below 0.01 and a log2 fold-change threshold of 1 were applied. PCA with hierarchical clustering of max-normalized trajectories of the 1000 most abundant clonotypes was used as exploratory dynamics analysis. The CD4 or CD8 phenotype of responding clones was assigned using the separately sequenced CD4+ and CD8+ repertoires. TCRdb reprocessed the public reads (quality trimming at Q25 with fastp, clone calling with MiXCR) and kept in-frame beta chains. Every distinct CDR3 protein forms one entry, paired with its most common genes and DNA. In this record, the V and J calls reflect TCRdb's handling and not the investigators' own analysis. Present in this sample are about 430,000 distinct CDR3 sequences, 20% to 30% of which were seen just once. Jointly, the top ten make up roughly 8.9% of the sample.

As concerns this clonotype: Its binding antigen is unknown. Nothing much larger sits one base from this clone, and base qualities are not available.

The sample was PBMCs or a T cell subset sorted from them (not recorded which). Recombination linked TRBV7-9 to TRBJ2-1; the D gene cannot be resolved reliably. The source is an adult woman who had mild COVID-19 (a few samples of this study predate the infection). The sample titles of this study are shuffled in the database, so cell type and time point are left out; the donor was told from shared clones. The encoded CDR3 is CASSDLDVSSYNEQFF. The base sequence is TGTGCCAGCTCTGATTTAGATGTAAGCTCCTACAATGAGCAGTTCTTC. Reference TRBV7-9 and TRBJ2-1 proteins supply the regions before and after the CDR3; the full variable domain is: DTGVSQNPRHKITKRGQNVTFRCDPISEHNRLYWYRQTLGQGPEFLTYFQNEAQLEKSRLLSDRFSAERPKGSFSTLEIQRTEQGDSAMYLCASSDLDVSSYNEQFFGPGTRLTVL.